The clone carrying this TCR beta chain was observed at least ten times. The sample originates from a study of human T cells and chemical hapten exposure. TCRdb reanalysed the RACE reads using MiXCR and keeps one entry per CDR3 protein. The sample has some 79,000 distinct CDR3 sequences; about 10% are singletons. Described time point: patch test 2, 6 weeks after DPC sensitization. Treatment indicated: therapeutic diphenylcyclopropenone sensitization with weekly scalp DPC. Blood collection happened ahead of applying each patch test. This CDR3 is built from 13 residues. The V gene lost 3 bases and the J gene lost 8 bases, with 11 bases spanning the gap. The germline gives CDR1 LGHDT, CDR2 YNNKEL (reference sequence).

The input for sequencing was whole blood, taken in connection with sensitization to the hapten diphenylcyclopropenone (DPC). The clonotype comes from a woman between 45 and 60 years old with alopecia areata. Some clones in this sample may be carry-over from other donors' samples. The chain has TRBV3-1 and TRBJ2-1; D ambiguous. CDR3 amino acids: CASSHLDTDEQFF. The CDR3 nucleotides are TGTGCCAGCAGCCATCTCGATACCGATGAGCAGTTCTTC.